This section outlines one T cell receptor beta chain sequence together with its context. This entry is derived from a study of T cells after yellow fever vaccination. The germline V gene encodes CDR1 SGHTA and CDR2 FQGTGA. The CDR3 is 15 residues long. Trimming stripped 0 bases from V and 8 bases from J, with 14 bases between. Each CDR3 protein is one row after TCRdb ran MiXCR on the 5' RACE reads. The sample shows roughly 500,000 distinct CDR3 sequences, over 15% of them seen only once. The sequence was obtained from a man aged 25-45 years who received the YFV17D yellow fever vaccine. The chain employs TRBV7-3 and TRBJ2-1; possibly TRBD1 or TRBD2 for D (6 bases each). Source: PBMCs, taken 15 days after the yellow fever booster vaccination. In DNA form, the CDR3 reads TGTGCCAGCAGCTTAACGGGGGGCGCCCCTGATGAGCAGTTCTTC. Amino acid sequence: CASSLTGGAPDEQFF.